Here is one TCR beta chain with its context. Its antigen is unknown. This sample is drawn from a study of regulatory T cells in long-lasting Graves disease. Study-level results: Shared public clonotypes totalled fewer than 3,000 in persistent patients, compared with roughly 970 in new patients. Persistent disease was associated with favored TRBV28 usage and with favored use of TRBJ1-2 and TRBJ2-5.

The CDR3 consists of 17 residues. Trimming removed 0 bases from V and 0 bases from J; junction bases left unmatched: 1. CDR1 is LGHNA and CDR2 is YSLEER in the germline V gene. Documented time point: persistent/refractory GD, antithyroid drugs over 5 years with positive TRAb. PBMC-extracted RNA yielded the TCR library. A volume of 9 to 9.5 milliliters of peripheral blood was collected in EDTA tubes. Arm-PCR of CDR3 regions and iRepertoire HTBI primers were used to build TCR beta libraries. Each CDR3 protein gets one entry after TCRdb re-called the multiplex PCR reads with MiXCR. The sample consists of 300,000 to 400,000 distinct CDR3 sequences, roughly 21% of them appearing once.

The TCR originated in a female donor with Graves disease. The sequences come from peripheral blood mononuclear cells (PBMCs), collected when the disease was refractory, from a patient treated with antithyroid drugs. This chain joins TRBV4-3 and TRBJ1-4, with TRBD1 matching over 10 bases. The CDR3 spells CASSQDGTGATNEKLFF. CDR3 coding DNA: TGCGCCAGCAGCCAAGATGGGACAGGGGCAACTAATGAAAAACTGTTTTTT.